This TCR beta chain was sequenced for a study of beta chain features in type 1 diabetes. Since all of the isolated RNA was reverse transcribed, expressed TCRB transcripts were what got sequenced. Sequencing used immunoSEQ multiplex PCR; TCRdb keeps in-frame clones, though not all of them. The top ten hold under 0.095% of the sample, which has roughly 610,000 clones, about 16% seen once. This sequence was found in a man aged 18-30 years in good health. Sequencing was done on a sample of naive CD4+ T cells from blood.

The CDR3 DNA reads TGCGCCAGCAGCCAAGATGGGAGGACCACAGATACGCAGTATTTT. This encodes CASSQDGRTTDTQYF. This sequence joins TRBV4-3 and TRBJ2-3; the D gene is possibly TRBD2 (6 bases). Per the germline V gene, CDR1 is LGHNA and CDR2 is YSLEER. The CDR3 loop spans 15 amino acids. V gave up 0 bases and J gave up 2 bases, with 9 bases separating them.